This T cell receptor beta chain was identified during a study of control samples from healthy donors and cancer patients. Trimming pared 1 base from V and 0 bases from J, leaving 7 bases between. The CDR3 loop spans 15 amino acids. CDR1 is LGHDT, CDR2 YNNKEL, per germline (reference sequence). The repertoire was sequenced with immunoSEQ multiplex PCR; TCRdb's copy has only in-frame clones and lacks some. The top ten hold about 1.7% of the sample, which has about 59,000 clones, more than 85% seen once. The chain is built from TRBV3-1 (or the pseudogene TRBV3-2) and TRBJ1-3; weak D call: TRBD1 (5 bases). This clonotype was sampled from a man in his forties with colorectal cancer. Sequenced input: PBMCs. As DNA, the CDR3 is TGTGCCAGCAGCCAAGCCGGGGGCTCTGGAAACACCATATATTTT. This translates into CASSQAGGSGNTIYF.